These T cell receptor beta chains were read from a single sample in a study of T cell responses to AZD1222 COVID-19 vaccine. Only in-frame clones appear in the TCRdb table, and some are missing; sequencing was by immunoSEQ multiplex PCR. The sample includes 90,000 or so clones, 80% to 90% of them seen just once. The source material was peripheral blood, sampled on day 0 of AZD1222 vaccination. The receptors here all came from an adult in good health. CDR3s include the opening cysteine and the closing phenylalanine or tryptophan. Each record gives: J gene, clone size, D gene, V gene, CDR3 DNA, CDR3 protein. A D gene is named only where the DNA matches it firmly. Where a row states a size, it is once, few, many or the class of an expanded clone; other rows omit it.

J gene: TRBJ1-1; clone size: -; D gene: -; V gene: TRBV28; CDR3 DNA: TGTGCCAGCAGTTTGACCGGGACTCCTTCCGGAGCTTTCTTT; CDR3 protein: CASSLTGTPSGAFF
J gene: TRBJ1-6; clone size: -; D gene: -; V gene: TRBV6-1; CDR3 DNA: TGTGCCAGCAGTGAACTGGGGACGGACAATTCACCCCTCCACTTT; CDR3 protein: CASSELGTDNSPLHF
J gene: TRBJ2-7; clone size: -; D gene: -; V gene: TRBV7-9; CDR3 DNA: TGTGCCAGCAGCTTAGCGCCTGGGGATGGCGAGCAGTACTTC; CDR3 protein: CASSLAPGDGEQYF
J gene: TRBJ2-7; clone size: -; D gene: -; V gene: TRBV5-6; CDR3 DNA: TGTGCCAGCAGCTTGGGCGTTTACGAGCAGTACTTC; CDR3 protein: CASSLGVYEQYF
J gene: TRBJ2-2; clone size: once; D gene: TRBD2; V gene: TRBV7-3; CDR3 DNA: TGTGCCAGCAGCCGCTTCTCGCTAGCGGGCCAGAACACCGGGGAGCTGTTTTTT; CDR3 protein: CASSRFSLAGQNTGELFF
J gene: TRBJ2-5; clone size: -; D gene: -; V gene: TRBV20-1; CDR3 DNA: TGCAGTGCTAGTCCCCAGGGAGAGACCCAGTACTTC; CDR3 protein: CSASPQGETQYF
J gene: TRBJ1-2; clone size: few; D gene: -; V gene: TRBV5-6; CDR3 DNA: TGTGCCAGCAGCCCCGGGATGGGTCAGTTGGATCGTGGCTACACCTTC; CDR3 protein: CASSPGMGQLDRGYTF
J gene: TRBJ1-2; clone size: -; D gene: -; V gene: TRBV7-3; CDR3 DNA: TGTGCCAGCAGCTTAGCCCCCGGGCAGGGAGTGTATGGCTACACCTTC; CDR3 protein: CASSLAPGQGVYGYTF
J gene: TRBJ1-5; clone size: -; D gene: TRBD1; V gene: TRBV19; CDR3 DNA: TGTGCCAGTAGTATAGGGACAGGGGGCTACAGCAATCAGCCCCAGCATTTT; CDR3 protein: CASSIGTGGYSNQPQHF
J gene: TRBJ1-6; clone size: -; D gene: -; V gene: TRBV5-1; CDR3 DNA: TGCGCCAGCAGCTTGGTGGGTTTGGGGGATAATTCACCCCTCCACTTT; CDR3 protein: CASSLVGLGDNSPLHF
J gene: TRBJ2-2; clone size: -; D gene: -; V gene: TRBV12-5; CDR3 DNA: TGTGCTAGTGGTTCTGGGGACAGGGAGCTGTTTTTT; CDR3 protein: CASGSGDRELFF
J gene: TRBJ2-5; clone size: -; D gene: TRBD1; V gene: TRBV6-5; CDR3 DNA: TGTGCCAGCAGCTACGGACAGGGGAAGGCAGAGACCCAGTACTTC; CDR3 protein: CASSYGQGKAETQYF
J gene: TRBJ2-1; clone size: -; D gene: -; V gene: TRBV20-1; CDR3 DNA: TGCAGTGCTAGACTTATAGGGGAGCAGTTCTTC; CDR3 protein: CSARLIGEQFF
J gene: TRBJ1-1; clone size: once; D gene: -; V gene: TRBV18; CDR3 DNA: TGTGCCAGCTCACCAATAGGGGGCACTGAAGCTTTCTTT; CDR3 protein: CASSPIGGTEAFF
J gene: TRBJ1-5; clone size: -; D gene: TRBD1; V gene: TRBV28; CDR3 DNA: TGTGCCAGCAGTTTATCAGGGGGCGGCAATCAGCCCCAGCATTTT; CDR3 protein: CASSLSGGGNQPQHF
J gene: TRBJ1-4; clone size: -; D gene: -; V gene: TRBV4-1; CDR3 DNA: TGCGCCAGCAGCCAAGGAGACGGGAATGAAAAACTGTTTTTT; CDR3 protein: CASSQGDGNEKLFF
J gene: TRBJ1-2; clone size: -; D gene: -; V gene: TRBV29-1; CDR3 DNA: TGCAGCGTTGAAGAGACTCGGGGGGGCTACACCTTC; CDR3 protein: CSVEETRGGYTF
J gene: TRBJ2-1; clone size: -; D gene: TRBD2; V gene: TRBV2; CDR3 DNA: TGTGCCAGCAGACAACTAGCGTACAATGAGCAGTTCTTC; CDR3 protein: CASRQLAYNEQFF